The clone carrying this T cell receptor (beta chain) occurred once. The antigen remains undetermined. This likely stems from a read error, as it lies one base from a far larger clone. From genomic DNA, two-round multiplex PCR was used to amplify TCR beta CDR3. First-round PCR used primers specific to each TRBV and TRBJ gene. Primers of the universal type were employed in the second round of PCR. From the multiplex PCR reads, TCRdb called clonotypes with MiXCR, one entry per CDR3 protein. The sample contains around 11,000 distinct CDR3 sequences, roughly half of which appear only once. This entry is derived from a study of prognosis after radiotherapy for stage I lung cancer. General study results and limits: Some TCR clones were expanded. Whether these clones were tumor-specific was not determined.

This TCR derives from a donor over 45 with non-small cell lung cancer. The input for sequencing was PBMCs, taken before or after stereotactic body radiation therapy (not recorded which).

CDR3 coding DNA: TGTGCCAGCAGTGAACGAACTCATCCGTCGCCCCTCCACTTT. Encoded protein: CASSERTHPSPLHF. The rearrangement joins TRBV6-4 to TRBJ1-6, with D unresolved. V was shortened by 3 bases and J by 13 bases, with 16 bases between the two germline ends. The CDR3 is made up of 14 amino acids. In germline, CDR1 is MRHNA, CDR2 SNTAGT.